A selection of T cell receptor beta chains follows, all from one sample in a study of cytomegalovirus exposure and HLA in healthy donors. Clones were read by immunoSEQ multiplex PCR, and TCRdb kept only the in-frame ones, dropping some. The sample lists under 150,000 clones; about 80% were seen once. Sequencing used PBMCs. The receptors come from a young man in good health and CMV-seronegative. CDR3s include the opening cysteine and the closing phenylalanine or tryptophan. A D gene is named only where the DNA matches it firmly. Part of the rows lack a size; the others show once, few, many or a class for expanded clones.

.	TRBV21-1	.	TRBJ2-1	CASSGTGVLYIDEQFF	TGTGCCAGCAGCGGTACAGGAGTTTTATATATTGATGAGCAGTTCTTC
.	TRBV11-2	.	TRBJ2-7	CASSFSDRSSYEQYF	TGTGCCAGCAGCTTTAGTGACAGGAGCTCCTACGAGCAGTACTTC
.	TRBV6-5	TRBD1	TRBJ2-3	CASSYGRGLSTDTQYF	TGTGCCAGCAGTTATGGCAGGGGGCTTAGCACAGATACGCAGTATTTT
.	TRBV7-8	TRBD2	TRBJ2-1	CASSVAGGYNEQFF	TGTGCCAGCAGCGTAGCGGGGGGCTACAATGAGCAGTTCTTC
.	TRBV7-2	TRBD2	TRBJ2-2	CASSTGTSGLNTGELFF	TGTGCCAGCAGCACCGGGACTAGCGGACTGAACACCGGGGAGCTGTTTTTT
.	TRBV10-2	.	TRBJ2-7	CASRTTYEQYF	TGCGCCAGCAGGACTACCTACGAGCAGTACTTC
.	TRBV30	.	TRBJ2-5	CAWSVRETQYF	TGTGCCTGGAGTGTGAGAGAGACCCAGTACTTC
.	TRBV27	TRBD2	TRBJ2-7	CASSLVAGGPVHEQYF	TGTGCCAGCAGTTTAGTCGCGGGAGGGCCGGTCCACGAGCAGTACTTC
.	TRBV6-5	TRBD1	TRBJ2-7	CASSSDRVSYEQYF	TGTGCCAGCAGTTCAGACAGGGTTAGCTACGAGCAGTACTTC
.	TRBV9	TRBD2	TRBJ2-7	CASSAGGTSGRYEQYF	TGTGCCAGCAGCGCCGGGGGGACTAGCGGGAGGTACGAGCAGTACTTC
.	TRBV9	.	TRBJ2-1	CASSVTGNEQFF	TGTGCCAGCAGCGTCACGGGCAATGAGCAGTTCTTC
.	TRBV6-9	.	TRBJ2-7	CASSYSGVPYEQYF	TGTGCCAGCAGTTATTCCGGGGTTCCCTACGAGCAGTACTTC
few	TRBV2	TRBD2	TRBJ2-1	CASRLGTSGSDEQFF	TGTGCCAGCAGACTAGGGACTAGCGGGAGCGATGAGCAGTTCTTC
.	TRBV6-5	.	TRBJ2-3	CASSYLVGGTDTQYF	TGTGCCAGCAGTTACTTGGTGGGAGGCACAGATACGCAGTATTTT
.	TRBV4-1	TRBD2	TRBJ2-7	CASSQEVASGNYEQYF	TGCGCCAGCAGCCAAGAGGTGGCTAGCGGAAACTACGAGCAGTACTTC
.	TRBV7-2	TRBD1	TRBJ2-1	CARWTGGDHNEQFF	TGTGCCAGGTGGACAGGGGGCGACCACAATGAGCAGTTCTTC
.	TRBV11-3	TRBD2	TRBJ2-5	CASSLGGTNQETQYF	TGTGCCAGCAGCTTAGGAGGGACTAACCAAGAGACCCAGTACTTC
.	TRBV6-5	TRBD2	TRBJ2-7	CASSYSGGGISYEQYF	TGTGCCAGCAGTTACTCGGGCGGGGGGATCTCCTACGAGCAGTACTTC
.	TRBV5-1	.	TRBJ1-3	CASSLAGRGGGNTIYF	TGCGCCAGCAGCTTGGCGGGCAGGGGTGGTGGAAACACCATATATTTT
.	TRBV2	.	TRBJ2-1	CASTPERSNEQFF	TGTGCCAGCACCCCGGAAAGGAGCAATGAGCAGTTCTTC
.	TRBV9	.	TRBJ1-3	CASSVEYTGSGNTIYF	TGTGCCAGCAGCGTAGAATATACAGGGTCTGGAAACACCATATATTTT
.	TRBV7-6	.	TRBJ2-5	CASSLAGGTQYF	TGTGCCAGCAGCTTAGCCGGAGGGACCCAGTACTTC
.	TRBV29-1	TRBD1	TRBJ2-1	CSASGTGLANEQFF	TGCAGCGCCTCCGGGACAGGGTTAGCAAATGAGCAGTTCTTC
.	TRBV5-1	.	TRBJ1-4	CASSITDATNEKLFF	TGCGCCAGCAGCATTACAGATGCAACTAATGAAAAACTGTTTTTT
.	TRBV7-9	TRBD1	TRBJ1-1	CASSSWDRGVTEAFF	TGTGCCAGCAGCTCGTGGGACAGGGGCGTCACTGAAGCTTTCTTT
.	TRBV28	.	TRBJ2-1	CASSLVRDEQFF	TGTGCCAGCAGTTTAGTGAGAGATGAGCAGTTCTTC